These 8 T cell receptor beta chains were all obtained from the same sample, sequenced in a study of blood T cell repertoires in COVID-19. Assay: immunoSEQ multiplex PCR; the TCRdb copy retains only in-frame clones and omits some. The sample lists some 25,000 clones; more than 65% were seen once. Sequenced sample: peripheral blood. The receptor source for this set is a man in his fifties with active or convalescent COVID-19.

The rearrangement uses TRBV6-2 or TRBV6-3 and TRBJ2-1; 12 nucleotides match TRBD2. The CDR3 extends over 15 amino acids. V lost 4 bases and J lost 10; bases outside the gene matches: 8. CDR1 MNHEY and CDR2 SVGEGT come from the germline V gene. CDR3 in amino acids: CASSLLAGGSGEQFF. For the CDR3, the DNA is TGTGCCAGCAGTTTACTAGCGGGAGGTTCGGGGGAGCAGTTCTTC.

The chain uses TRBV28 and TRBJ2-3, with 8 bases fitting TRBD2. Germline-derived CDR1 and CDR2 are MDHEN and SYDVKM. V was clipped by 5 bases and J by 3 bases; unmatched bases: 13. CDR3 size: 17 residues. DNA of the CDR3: TGTGCCAGCAGTCAGCCCCCCCGGGGGGGCTCGACAGATACGCAGTATTTT. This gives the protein CASSQPPRGGSTDTQYF.

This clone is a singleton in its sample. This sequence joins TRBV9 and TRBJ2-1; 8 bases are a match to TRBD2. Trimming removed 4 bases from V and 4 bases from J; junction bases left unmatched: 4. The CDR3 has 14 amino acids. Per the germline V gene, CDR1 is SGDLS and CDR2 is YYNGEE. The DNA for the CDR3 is TGTGCCAGCAGCCAGGGACTAGTGTACAATGAGCAGTTCTTC. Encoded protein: CASSQGLVYNEQFF. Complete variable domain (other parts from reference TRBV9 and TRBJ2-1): DSGVTQTPKHLITATGQRVTLRCSPRSGDLSVYWYQQSLDQGLQFLIQYYNGEERAKGNILERFSAQQFPDLHSELNLSSLELGDSALYFCASSQGLVYNEQFFGPGTRLTVL.

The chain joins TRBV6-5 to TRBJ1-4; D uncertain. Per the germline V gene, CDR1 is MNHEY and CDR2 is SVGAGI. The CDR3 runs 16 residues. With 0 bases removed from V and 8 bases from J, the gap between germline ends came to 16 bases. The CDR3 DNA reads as TGTGCCAGCAGTTACTCGAGTCGGGCGGGCGGGGAAAAACTGTTTTTT. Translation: CASSYSSRAGGEKLFF.

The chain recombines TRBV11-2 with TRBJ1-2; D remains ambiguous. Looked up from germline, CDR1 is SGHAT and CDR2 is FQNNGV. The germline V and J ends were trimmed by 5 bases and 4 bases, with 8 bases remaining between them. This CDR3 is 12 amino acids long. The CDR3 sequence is CASSQTSYGYTF. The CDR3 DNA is TGTGCCAGCAGCCAGACAAGCTATGGCTACACCTTC.

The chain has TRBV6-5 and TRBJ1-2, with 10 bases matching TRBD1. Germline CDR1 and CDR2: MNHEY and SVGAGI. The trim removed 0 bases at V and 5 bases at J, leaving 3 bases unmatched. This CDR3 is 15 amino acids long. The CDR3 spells CASSYSGQGSYGYTF. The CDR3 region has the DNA TGTGCCAGCAGTTACTCGGGACAGGGGTCTTATGGCTACACCTTC.

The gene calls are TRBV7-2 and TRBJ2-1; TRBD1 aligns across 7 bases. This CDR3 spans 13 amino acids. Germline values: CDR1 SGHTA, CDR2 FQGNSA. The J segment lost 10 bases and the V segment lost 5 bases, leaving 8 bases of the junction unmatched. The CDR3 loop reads CASSIRGPNEQFF. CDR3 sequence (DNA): TGTGCCAGCAGCATAAGGGGGCCCAACGAGCAGTTCTTC.

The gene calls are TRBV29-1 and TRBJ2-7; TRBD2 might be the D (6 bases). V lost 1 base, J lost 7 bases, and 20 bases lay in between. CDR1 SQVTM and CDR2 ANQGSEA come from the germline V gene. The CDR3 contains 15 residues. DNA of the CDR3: TGCAGCGTTGAAGGTCCGGGACTCTCCTTATCTGAGCAGTACTTC. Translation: CSVEGPGLSLSEQYF.